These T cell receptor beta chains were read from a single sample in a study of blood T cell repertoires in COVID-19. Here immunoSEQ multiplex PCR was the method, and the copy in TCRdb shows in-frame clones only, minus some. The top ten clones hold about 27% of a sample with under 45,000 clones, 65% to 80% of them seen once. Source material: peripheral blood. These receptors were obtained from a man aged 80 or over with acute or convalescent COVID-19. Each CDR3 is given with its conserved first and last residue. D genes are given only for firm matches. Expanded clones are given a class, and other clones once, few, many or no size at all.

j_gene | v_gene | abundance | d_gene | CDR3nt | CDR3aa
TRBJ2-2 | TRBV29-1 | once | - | TGCAGCGCAGTAACAAAACCGAACACCGGGGAGCTGTTTTTT | CSAVTKPNTGELFF
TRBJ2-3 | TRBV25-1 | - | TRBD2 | TGTGCCAGCAGTTTCGGAGCGGGAGGCTCAGATACGCAGTATTTT | CASSFGAGGSDTQYF
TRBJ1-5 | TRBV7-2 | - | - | TGTGCCAGCAGCTTAGCCGGCGCAGGGTGGGATCAGCCCCAGCATTTT | CASSLAGAGWDQPQHF
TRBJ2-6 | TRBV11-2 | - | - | TGTGCCAGCAGCGACTACTCTGGGGCCAACGTCCTGACTTTC | CASSDYSGANVLTF
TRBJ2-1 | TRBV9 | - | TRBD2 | TGTGCCAGCAGCGTAGGCCTAGCGGGGCTATACAATGAGCAGTTCTTC | CASSVGLAGLYNEQFF
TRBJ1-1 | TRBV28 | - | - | TGTGCCAGCAGGAAAGGGGGGGCGAACACTGAAGCTTTCTTT | CASRKGGANTEAFF
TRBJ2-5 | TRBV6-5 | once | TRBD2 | TGTGCCAGCAGTTACTCGCTAGCGGGGGCACAAGAGACCCAGTACTTC | CASSYSLAGAQETQYF
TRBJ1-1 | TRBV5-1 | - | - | TGCGCCAGCAGCTTGGCCGCTGGTGGGCAGGGGATTGAAGCTTTCTTT | CASSLAAGGQGIEAFF
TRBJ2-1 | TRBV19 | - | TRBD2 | TGTGCCAGTAGTATAGTAGCGGGAGGGGGTGAGCAGTTCTTC | CASSIVAGGGEQFF
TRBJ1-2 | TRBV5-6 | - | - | TGTGCCAGCAGCTTTACAGGTCTCTATGGCTACACCTTC | CASSFTGLYGYTF
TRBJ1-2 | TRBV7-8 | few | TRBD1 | TGTGCCAGCAGCCTGGACAGGACCCCTGGCTATGGCTACACCTTC | CASSLDRTPGYGYTF
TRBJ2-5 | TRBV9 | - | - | TGTGCCAGCAGCGGAGGGGAGGCCCAAGAGACCCAGTACTTC | CASSGGEAQETQYF
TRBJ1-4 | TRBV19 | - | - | TGTGCCAGTAGTATCAATGGGGGCGGTGAAAAACTGTTTTTT | CASSINGGGEKLFF
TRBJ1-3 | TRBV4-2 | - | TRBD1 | TGTGCCAGCAGCCGAGCACAGGGGGAAGGTGGAAACACCATATATTTT | CASSRAQGEGGNTIYF
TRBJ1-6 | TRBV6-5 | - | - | TGTGCCAGCAGTTCTAGCTTGGGGCCCCTCCACTTT | CASSSSLGPLHF
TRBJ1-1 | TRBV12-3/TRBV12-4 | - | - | TGTGCCAGCAGTGAGGGCAGTGAAGCTTTCTTT | CASSEGSEAFF
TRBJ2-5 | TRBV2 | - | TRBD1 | TGTGCCAGCTGGGGACAGGGGCAAGAGACCCAGTACTTC | CASWGQGQETQYF